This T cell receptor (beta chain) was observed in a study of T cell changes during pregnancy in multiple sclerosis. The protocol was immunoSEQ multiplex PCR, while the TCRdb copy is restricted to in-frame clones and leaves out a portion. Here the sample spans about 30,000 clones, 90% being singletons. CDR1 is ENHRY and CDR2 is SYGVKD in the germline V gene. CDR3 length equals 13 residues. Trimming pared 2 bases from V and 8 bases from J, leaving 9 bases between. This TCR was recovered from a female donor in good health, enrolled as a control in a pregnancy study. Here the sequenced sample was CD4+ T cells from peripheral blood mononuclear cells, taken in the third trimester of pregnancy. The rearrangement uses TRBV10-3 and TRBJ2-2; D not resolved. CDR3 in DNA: TGTGCCATCAGTGAGCCCCCTCCTGGGGAGCTGTTTTTT. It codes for CAISEPPPGELFF.